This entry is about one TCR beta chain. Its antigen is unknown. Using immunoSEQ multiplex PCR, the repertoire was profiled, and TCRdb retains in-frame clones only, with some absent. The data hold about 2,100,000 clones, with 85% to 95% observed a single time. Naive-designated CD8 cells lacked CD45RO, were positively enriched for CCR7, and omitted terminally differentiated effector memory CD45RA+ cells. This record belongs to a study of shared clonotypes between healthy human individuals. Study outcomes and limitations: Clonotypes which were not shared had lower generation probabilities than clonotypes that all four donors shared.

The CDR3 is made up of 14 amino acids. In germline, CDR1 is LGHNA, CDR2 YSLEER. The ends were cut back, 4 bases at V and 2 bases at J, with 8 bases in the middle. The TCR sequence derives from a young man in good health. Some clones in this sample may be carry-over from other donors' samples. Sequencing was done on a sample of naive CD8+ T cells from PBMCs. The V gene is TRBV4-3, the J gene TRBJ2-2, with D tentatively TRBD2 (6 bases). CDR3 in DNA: TGCGCCAGCAGCCGTGGACTAAACACCGGGGAGCTGTTTTTT. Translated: CASSRGLNTGELFF.